These T cell receptor beta chains were read from a single sample in a study of T cells in localized non-small cell lung cancer. Generated by immunoSEQ multiplex PCR, the TCRdb table keeps only in-frame clones and is missing some. The table lists 40,000 or so clones, roughly three quarters of them singletons. Material: PBMCs, obtained before any cancer treatment. All receptors derive from a woman aged 35-70 years with stage II squamous cell lung carcinoma. CDR3s include the opening cysteine and the closing phenylalanine or tryptophan. D genes are given only for firm matches. For some rows the clone size is stated as once, few or many, or as a class when expanded; others skip it.

TRBJ1-1	-	-	TRBV7-2	TGTGCCAGCAGCCCGACCGCCGGGAAGAACACTGAAGCTTTCTTT	CASSPTAGKNTEAFF
TRBJ2-3	-	-	TRBV4-2	TGTGCCAGCAGCCAAGATAACAGGGGCACAGATACGCAGTATTTT	CASSQDNRGTDTQYF
TRBJ2-7	once	-	TRBV19	TGTGCCAGTAGTATTGATGGGACTCCATACGAGCAGTACTTC	CASSIDGTPYEQYF
TRBJ1-2	-	TRBD1	TRBV28	TGTGCCAGCAGTTCGCGGGACAGGGCGGACTATGGCTACACCTTC	CASSSRDRADYGYTF
TRBJ2-5	once	TRBD2	TRBV18	TGTGCCAGCTCACTGACTAGCTCCCGCGAGACCCAGTACTTC	CASSLTSSRETQYF
TRBJ1-2	-	-	TRBV7-8	TGTGCCAGCAGCTTAGGGGCAGGGGATGGCTACACCTTC	CASSLGAGDGYTF
TRBJ2-5	-	-	TRBV28	TGTGCCAGCAGCCCCAGGGCCGGAGAGACCCAGTACTTC	CASSPRAGETQYF
TRBJ2-3	-	-	TRBV7-2	TGTGCCAGCAGTGCCGAAAAACAGGGTGGAGATACGCAGTATTTT	CASSAEKQGGDTQYF
TRBJ2-7	-	-	TRBV14	TGTGCCAGCAGCCCGCCGGGGCGCCAGTACGAGCAGTACTTC	CASSPPGRQYEQYF
TRBJ1-1	few	-	TRBV6-5	TGTGCCAGCAGGCGGACATTCGCGAACACTGAAGCTTTCTTT	CASRRTFANTEAFF
TRBJ2-5	few	TRBD2	TRBV6-6	TGTGCCAGCAGTTACTCAGAGCGGGAGAAGACCCAGTACTTC	CASSYSEREKTQYF
TRBJ2-1	-	TRBD2	TRBV7-9	TGTGCCAGCAGCTGGGGGGGAGGGACTAGCGGGAGGTATGAGCAGTTCTTC	CASSWGGGTSGRYEQFF
TRBJ2-1	-	-	TRBV11-3	TGTGCCAGCAGCCCGGGAACTTACAATGAGCAGTTCTTC	CASSPGTYNEQFF
TRBJ1-3	-	-	TRBV28	TGTGCCGGGGGTGTGGACTCTGGAAACACCATATATTTT	CAGGVDSGNTIYF
TRBJ2-1	-	TRBD2	TRBV6-5	TGTGCCAGCAGTCGGCAGCGGGGCCTCAATGAGCAGTTCTTC	CASSRQRGLNEQFF
TRBJ2-1	once	TRBD2	TRBV19	TGTGCCAGTAGTACCCTAGCGGGCGGCCCCAATGAGCAGTTCTTC	CASSTLAGGPNEQFF
TRBJ1-1	-	-	TRBV28	TGTGCCAGCAGCTCTGGTCAGGGCACTGAAGCTTTCTTT	CASSSGQGTEAFF
TRBJ2-5	once	-	TRBV5-4	TGTGCCAGCAACCATGAGGGGGAAGAGACCCAGTACTTC	CASNHEGEETQYF
TRBJ2-1	-	-	TRBV19	TGTGCCAGTAGTATAGGACTGAGCTCCTACAATGAGCAGTTCTTC	CASSIGLSSYNEQFF
TRBJ1-5	-	-	TRBV6-5	TGTGCCAGCAGTTACGGCCCGCTAGGTCAGCCCCAGCATTTT	CASSYGPLGQPQHF
TRBJ2-7	medium-sized	-	TRBV27	TGTGCCAGCAGTTCCCCGGGGGCCCTCCTCTACGAGCAGTACTTC	CASSSPGALLYEQYF
TRBJ2-1	few	-	TRBV7-9	TGTGCCAGCAGCTTAGTTCAGGGGCAGAATGAGCAGTTCTTC	CASSLVQGQNEQFF
TRBJ2-7	-	TRBD2	TRBV7-9	TGTGCCAGCAGCCCGAGGACTAGCGGGGCTGGGGACTCCTACGAGCAGTACTTC	CASSPRTSGAGDSYEQYF
TRBJ2-5	-	-	TRBV27	TGTGCCAGCAGCCTTACCCTGACTAACCAAGAGACCCAGTACTTC	CASSLTLTNQETQYF
TRBJ2-3	-	-	TRBV6-1	TGTGCCAGCAGTGCCGGGGACACCTCATTTCCTAGCACAGATACGCAGTATTTT	CASSAGDTSFPSTDTQYF
TRBJ1-1	-	TRBD1	TRBV2	TGTGCCAGCAGTGACCCGGGGACAGGGGGAAACACTGAAGCTTTCTTT	CASSDPGTGGNTEAFF
TRBJ1-6	few	-	TRBV6-5	TGTGCCAGCAGCCGTGAAGGCCTTGGCTCACCCCTCCACTTT	CASSREGLGSPLHF
TRBJ2-5	-	-	TRBV5-5	TGTGCCAGCAGCGGCGGATGGGAAGGACAAGAGACCCAGTACTTC	CASSGGWEGQETQYF
TRBJ1-2	-	-	TRBV5-6	TGTGCCAGCAGTCGAAAGGCCCCTGGAATTTCGAACCCTAGTAGTACCTTC	CASSRKAPGISNPSSTF
TRBJ1-5	-	-	TRBV7-8	TGTGCCAGCAGCTTCTCGGGTGTACAGCCCCAGCATTTT	CASSFSGVQPQHF
TRBJ1-1	-	-	TRBV7-9	TGTGCCAGCAGCACAGGGACGTCGGGGACTGAAGCTTTCTTT	CASSTGTSGTEAFF
TRBJ2-7	few	TRBD1	TRBV27	TGTGCCAGCAGTTACCCCGGGACAGCTCTTTACGAGCAGTACTTC	CASSYPGTALYEQYF
TRBJ2-3	few	-	TRBV10-2	TGCGCCAGCGCGGACCCTAGCACAGATACGCAGTATTTT	CASADPSTDTQYF
TRBJ1-2	-	-	TRBV20-1	TGCAGTGCTAGAGATCGGCCTGGCTACACCTTC	CSARDRPGYTF
TRBJ2-1	-	TRBD2	TRBV6-5	TGTGCCAGCACTAGCGGGGGTGCCTACAATGAGCAGTTCTTC	CASTSGGAYNEQFF
TRBJ2-7	-	-	TRBV6-1	TGTGCCAGCAGGCCCAGTTACTACGAGCAGTACTTC	CASRPSYYEQYF
TRBJ2-5	-	-	TRBV7-2	TGTGCCAGCAGCTTAGGGGGCTGGGTGGGAGAGACCCAGTACTTC	CASSLGGWVGETQYF
TRBJ1-2	-	-	TRBV28	TGTGCCAGCAGTTTGCGCCGGGACGGTGGCTACACCTTC	CASSLRRDGGYTF
TRBJ1-1	-	-	TRBV11-2	TGTGCCAGCAGTTTGACACCTAACACTGAAGCTTTCTTT	CASSLTPNTEAFF
TRBJ1-2	many	-	TRBV18	TGTGCCAGCTCCCCCGAGCCGGGCTATGGCTACACCTTC	CASSPEPGYGYTF
TRBJ2-3	-	-	TRBV19	TGTGCCAGTAGTACCAGAGGCGGGGGCTCACCCGCAGATACGCAGTATTTT	CASSTRGGGSPADTQYF
TRBJ1-3	-	TRBD1	TRBV5-4	TGTGCCAGCAGCCTGGACAGGGGTTCCGGAAACACCATATATTTT	CASSLDRGSGNTIYF
TRBJ1-2	-	-	TRBV28	TGTGCCAGCAGTTCCCTCGGACCGAATAGCTATGGCTACACCTTC	CASSSLGPNSYGYTF
TRBJ1-1	-	-	TRBV6-6	TGTGCCAGCAGCCGCCCGGGGGTCGGAGAAGCTTTCTTT	CASSRPGVGEAFF
TRBJ2-5	many	-	TRBV6-6	TGTGCCAGCAGTTACATTCAAGAGACCCAGTACTTC	CASSYIQETQYF
TRBJ1-1	-	-	TRBV7-2	TGTGCCAGTGGGCGGGGACTGTCGAACACTGAAGCTTTCTTT	CASGRGLSNTEAFF
TRBJ1-5	-	-	TRBV7-9	TGTGCCAGCAGCGCAAACAATCAGCCCCAGCATTTT	CASSANNQPQHF
TRBJ2-7	few	-	TRBV4-3	TGCGCCAGCAGCAGGGACACCACCTACGAGCAGTACTTC	CASSRDTTYEQYF
TRBJ2-4	-	-	TRBV2	TGTGCCAGCGGAGACCGGGGTGGCCAAAACATTCAGTACTTC	CASGDRGGQNIQYF
TRBJ1-1	-	-	TRBV7-9	TGTGCCAGCAGCTCCTATTCGAACACTGAAGCTTTCTTT	CASSSYSNTEAFF
TRBJ1-1	few	-	TRBV9	TGTGCCAGCAGCGCCACGGGCTGGGACACTGAAGCTTTCTTT	CASSATGWDTEAFF